These T cell receptor beta chains were read from a single sample in a study of cytomegalovirus exposure and HLA in healthy donors. Sequencing used immunoSEQ multiplex PCR; TCRdb keeps in-frame clones, though not all of them. The sample has more than 110,000 clones, 60% to 85% seen once. The sample comprised PBMCs. Source of these receptors: a young man in good health and CMV-seronegative. The CDR3 runs from the conserved cysteine through the conserved F or W. The D gene is left open where the match is weak. A row's size may be missing; if present it is once, few, many or a size class.

V gene	clone size	D gene	J gene	CDR3 DNA	CDR3 protein
TRBV4-3	NA	TRBD1	TRBJ1-2	TGCGCCAGCAGCCCGGTTCTACAGGGGGTCTATGGCTACACCTTC	CASSPVLQGVYGYTF
TRBV19	NA	NA	TRBJ2-1	TGTGCCAGTAGTTCTGACAGGACCTACAATGAGCAGTTCTTC	CASSSDRTYNEQFF
TRBV2	NA	NA	TRBJ2-3	TGTGCCAGCAGTCGCGGGGTCACTAGCACAGATACGCAGTATTTT	CASSRGVTSTDTQYF
TRBV5-8	NA	NA	TRBJ1-1	TGTGCCAGCAGCTTTAACGCGGGGGGGGACACTGAAGCTTTCTTT	CASSFNAGGDTEAFF
TRBV7-2	few	TRBD1	TRBJ1-6	TGTGCCAGCAGCACAAGGGGACAGCAACTCCTCCACTTT	CASSTRGQQLLHF
TRBV19	NA	NA	TRBJ1-2	TGTGCCAGTAAATGGGGAGGGGCCCCTAACTATGGCTACACCTTC	CASKWGGAPNYGYTF
TRBV2	NA	TRBD1	TRBJ1-2	TGTGCCAGCCGGGGACAGGGTTCGGGTAGTTATGGCTACACCTTC	CASRGQGSGSYGYTF
TRBV11-2	NA	NA	TRBJ2-7	TGTGCCAGCAGACCTAACGGGGTCGAGCAGTACTTC	CASRPNGVEQYF
TRBV15	NA	TRBD1	TRBJ1-2	TGTGCCACCAGCAGACATGACAGGGGGGATGGCTACACCTTC	CATSRHDRGDGYTF
TRBV30	NA	TRBD1	TRBJ1-5	TGTGCCTGGAGCCAAGACACAGGGGGCAATCAGCCCCAGCATTTT	CAWSQDTGGNQPQHF
TRBV7-6	NA	NA	TRBJ1-1	TGTGCCAGCAGCTTAAATAGGGGTGGCACTGAAGCTTTCTTT	CASSLNRGGTEAFF
TRBV9	NA	NA	TRBJ2-1	TGTGCCAGCAGCCCTCTAGCGTTCAGCTCCTACAATGAGCAGTTCTTC	CASSPLAFSSYNEQFF
TRBV27	NA	NA	TRBJ1-1	TGTGCCAGCAGTTTCCAGGGCGGCGCTGAAGCTTTCTTT	CASSFQGGAEAFF
TRBV4-3	NA	NA	TRBJ1-2	TGCGCCAGCAGCCAAATTCACGTCGGGGGCTACACCTTC	CASSQIHVGGYTF
TRBV2	NA	NA	TRBJ1-5	TGTGCCAGCAGTGATTTTGGGGCAGGGGTTTCGAATCAGCCCCAGCATTTT	CASSDFGAGVSNQPQHF
TRBV5-1	NA	TRBD1	TRBJ1-1	TGCGCCAGCACGCTGCAGGGGGCAGGGACTGAAGCTTTCTTT	CASTLQGAGTEAFF
TRBV19	NA	NA	TRBJ1-4	TGTGCCAGCAGCCGGGACACCGGTGGAAAACTGTTTTTT	CASSRDTGGKLFF
TRBV4-3	NA	TRBD1	TRBJ2-1	TGCGCCAGCAGCCGCGGACAGGGTATGGGGGATGAGCAGTTCTTC	CASSRGQGMGDEQFF
TRBV16	NA	TRBD1	TRBJ1-5	TGTGCCAGCAGCCAAAGGGGACAGGGTAGTCAGCCCCAGCATTTT	CASSQRGQGSQPQHF
TRBV30	NA	TRBD1	TRBJ1-2	TGTGCCTGGAGTCCAGGGGGAGGTCATGGCTACACCTTC	CAWSPGGGHGYTF
TRBV6-5	NA	TRBD1	TRBJ1-3	TGTGCCAGCACAGACAGGGCTGGAAACACCATATATTTT	CASTDRAGNTIYF
TRBV4-2	once	TRBD1	TRBJ1-5	TGTGCCAGCAGCCAAGGTAGAAAGGCAAAGGGGGCGAAGGATCAGCCCCAGCATTTT	CASSQGRKAKGAKDQPQHF
TRBV30	NA	TRBD1	TRBJ1-1	TGTGCCTGGAGTTACGGGACAGGGGGCGAAACTGAAGCTTTCTTT	CAWSYGTGGETEAFF
TRBV7-2	few	NA	TRBJ2-7	TGTGCCAGCAGCTTAGTAGGCCAGGGGTCCTACGAGCAGTACTTC	CASSLVGQGSYEQYF
TRBV19	NA	NA	TRBJ2-7	TGTGCCAGTAGTTCGGGACAAAATTACGAGCAGTACTTC	CASSSGQNYEQYF
TRBV9	NA	NA	TRBJ2-1	TGTGCCAGCAGCGTAGAGCCAGGGGCCGATGAGCAGTTCTTC	CASSVEPGADEQFF
TRBV6-1	once	TRBD2	TRBJ2-5	TGTGCCAGCAGTGGGGGGACTAGCGGGGGCCTGTACCAAGAGACCCAGTACTTC	CASSGGTSGGLYQETQYF
TRBV9	NA	NA	TRBJ1-6	TGTGCCAGCAGCGTTAGCGTCGTTGACACCCTCCACTTT	CASSVSVVDTLHF
TRBV7-9	NA	TRBD1	TRBJ1-4	TGTGCCAGCAGCTTAGGGGCGGGACAGCCTGAAAAACTGTTTTTT	CASSLGAGQPEKLFF
TRBV7-9	once	TRBD1	TRBJ1-1	TGTGCCAGCAGCTTTTGGTTAGGGGGCCACAACACTGAAGCTTTCTTT	CASSFWLGGHNTEAFF
TRBV4-2	NA	NA	TRBJ2-5	TGTGCCAGCAGCCAAGGACCGGGATTACTACAAGAGACCCAGTACTTC	CASSQGPGLLQETQYF
TRBV27	NA	TRBD1	TRBJ1-1	TGTGCCAGCAGTGGCCGGGACAGGGTACATGGAGAAGCTTTCTTT	CASSGRDRVHGEAFF
TRBV6-1	NA	NA	TRBJ2-7	TGTGCCAGCAGAACAGGGAGGGTATCCTACGAGCAGTACTTC	CASRTGRVSYEQYF
TRBV27	NA	TRBD2	TRBJ2-1	TGTGCCAGCAGCCCGACTAGCGGATTATACAATGAGCAGTTCTTC	CASSPTSGLYNEQFF
TRBV18	NA	TRBD1	TRBJ1-1	TGTGCCAGCTCACGTAGGCGGGACAGGGGGAATGGTCGGAACACTGAAGCTTTCTTT	CASSRRRDRGNGRNTEAFF
TRBV5-5	few	TRBD1	TRBJ1-5	TGTGCCAGCAGCTTGGAATACAGGGGGGGGTATAGCAATCAGCCCCAGCATTTT	CASSLEYRGGYSNQPQHF
TRBV5-1	NA	NA	TRBJ1-4	TGCGCCAGCAGCTTGACACCTCCAACTAATGAAAAACTGTTTTTT	CASSLTPPTNEKLFF
TRBV10-1	NA	NA	TRBJ2-7	TGCGCCAGCAGGGACATCCCCTACGAGCAGTACTTC	CASRDIPYEQYF
TRBV2	NA	NA	TRBJ1-3	TGTGCCAGCACGGACAGAGGAAACACCATATATTTT	CASTDRGNTIYF
TRBV7-9	NA	TRBD1	TRBJ1-6	TGTGCCAGCAGCGCGGCCGGGACAGGGTTACATTCACCCCTCCACTTT	CASSAAGTGLHSPLHF